These 29 T cell receptor beta chains share one sample of origin, sequenced in a study of blood T cells in healthy people across ages. Combining a sample-barcoded 5' primer with a J-beta primer mix, a second PCR ran for about 6 to 11 cycles. Each CDR3 protein gets one entry after TCRdb re-called the 5' RACE reads with MiXCR. There are around 1,800,000 distinct CDR3 sequences in the sample; 39% occur only once, and approximately 22% lies in the top ten. The material sequenced was blood. The receptors come from a human donor in good health.

This clonotype was detected a few times. The genes are TRBV29-1 and TRBJ2-3, with a tentative D call TRBD1 (5 bases). V was shortened by 4 bases and J by 0 bases, with 11 bases between the two germline ends. CDR1 is SQVTM, CDR2 ANQGSEA, per germline. The CDR3 covers 14 residues. This CDR3 reads CSVGQRLSTDTQYF. In DNA, the CDR3 is TGCAGCGTTGGACAGCGCCTTAGCACAGATACGCAGTATTTT.

This clonotype has at least ten counts. V gene TRBV5-1 combines with J gene TRBJ2-1; 8 bases align to TRBD1. The CDR3 totals 14 residues. Looked up from germline, CDR1 is SGHRS and CDR2 is YFSETQ. The trim removed 4 bases at V and 9 bases at J, leaving 9 bases unmatched. DNA of the CDR3: TGCGCCAGCAGCGACGGACAGGGTATGAGTGAGCAGTTCTTC. Protein sequence: CASSDGQGMSEQFF.

This rearrangement joins TRBV29-1 to TRBJ2-1; 11 positions match TRBD1. This CDR3 has 15 amino acids. J was trimmed by 6 bases and V by 4 bases; bases with no gene match: 8. In germline, CDR1 is SQVTM, CDR2 ANQGSEA. The CDR3 nucleotides are TGCAGCGTTGGCACCGGGACAGGGGGGTCCAATGAGCAGTTCTTC. Protein product: CSVGTGTGGSNEQFF.

This chain links TRBV20-1 with TRBJ2-5; 8 bases are a match to TRBD1. The CDR3 has 16 residues. The V gene's germline CDR1 is DFQATT and CDR2 SNEGSKA (reference sequence). V lost 5 bases, J lost 2 bases, and 13 bases stayed unmatched. DNA of the CDR3: TGCAGTGCTTGGGACGACAGGGGTAGTAAACAAGAGACCCAGTACTTC. Its translation is CSAWDDRGSKQETQYF.

This clonotype was recorded only once. V and J are TRBV7-2 and TRBJ2-1; a possible D gene is TRBD2 (5 bases). Germline-derived CDR1 and CDR2 are SGHTA and FQGNSA. CDR3 size: 15 residues. The germline V and J ends were trimmed by 7 bases and 2 bases, with 15 bases remaining between them. CDR3: CASTGGIPTYNEQFF. In DNA form, the CDR3 reads TGTGCCAGCACAGGAGGCATCCCCACCTACAATGAGCAGTTCTTC.

The chain joins TRBV27 to TRBJ1-2, with D possibly being TRBD1 (6 bases). CDR1 and CDR2 (germline): MNHEY, SMNVEV (reference sequence). V was trimmed by 4 bases and J by 3 bases, leaving 15 bases between them. The CDR3 contains 15 residues. The CDR3 is CASSSALTGHYGYTF. CDR3 DNA sequence: TGTGCCAGCAGTTCTGCATTGACAGGCCACTATGGCTACACCTTC.

This clonotype showed up just a few times. The V call is TRBV6-5, the J call TRBJ2-1, with 12 bases identical to TRBD2. Germline CDR1 reads MNHEY; CDR2 reads SVGAGI. The V segment lost 4 bases and the J segment 7 bases; nucleotides outside the gene matches: 11. The CDR3 consists of 17 residues. The CDR3 region has the DNA TGTGCCAGCAGTTCCCTGCCCACTAGCGGGGGGCAGAATGAGCAGTTCTTC. Translation: CASSSLPTSGGQNEQFF.

This clonotype came up a few times. The V call is TRBV28, the J call TRBJ2-1; TRBD2 aligns across 7 bases. This CDR3 is 18 amino acids long. The V and J ends lost 7 bases and 8 bases, in that order; junction bases with no gene match: 23. Germline-derived CDR1 and CDR2 are MDHEN and SYDVKM. CDR3 DNA: TGTGCCAGCAATTCTCCCCACCGGGGGACGGGGGGTTCAGATGAGCAGTTCTTC. Its protein is CASNSPHRGTGGSDEQFF. Supplemented by reference TRBV28 and TRBJ2-1, the full variable domain reads DVKVTQSSRYLVKRTGEKVFLECVQDMDHENMFWYRQDPGLGLRLIYFSYDVKMKEKGDIPEGYSVSREKKERFSLILESASTNQTSMYLCASNSPHRGTGGSDEQFFGPGTRLTVL.

This chain links TRBV6-2 or TRBV6-3 with TRBJ1-1; D remains ambiguous. CDR3 length: 14 residues. Germline loops: CDR1 MNHEY, CDR2 SVGEGT. Trimming took 4 bases from V and 4 from J, leaving 13 bases between them. The CDR3 nucleotides are TGTGCCAGCAGTTCCTCGGAGTCGGGCACTGAAGCTTTCTTT. Protein: CASSSSESGTEAFF.

Note on this clonotype: A much larger clone lies a single base off, so this may be a read error. V is TRBV7-2 and J is TRBJ2-7, with TRBD2 identical over 8 bases. Unmatched junction bases numbered 11, after V lost 3 bases and J lost 4 bases. CDR1 is SGHTA, CDR2 FQGNSA, per germline. CDR3 length: 16 residues. This CDR3 reads CTSSFSGGGGIYEQYF. The CDR3 DNA reads as TGTACCAGCAGCTTTTCGGGGGGCGGGGGGATTTACGAGCAGTACTTC.

There are a few counts of this clonotype. The rearrangement links TRBV9 to TRBJ1-2, with a tentative D call TRBD1 (5 bases). Germline loops: CDR1 SGDLS, CDR2 YYNGEE. Between the trimmed V and J ends, which lost 0 bases and 6 bases, there was a span of 12 bases. There are 14 residues in the CDR3. CDR3 in DNA: TGTGCCAGCAGCGTAGCTGGAGCAGGGCATGGCTACACCTTC. Translating gives CASSVAGAGHGYTF.

This clonotype came up a few times. The V and J genes are TRBV10-2 and TRBJ1-2; no firm D call. Deletions cut 6 bases from V and 2 bases from J, with 13 bases between. The CDR3 is 14 residues long. Germline V lookup: CDR1 WSHSY, CDR2 SAAADI. CDR3 nucleotides: TGCGCCAGCAGGGAGCCCAGGCGAAACTATGGCTACACCTTC. The encoded protein is CASREPRRNYGYTF.

V and J are TRBV7-8 and TRBJ2-3, with TRBD2 as a possible D gene (6 bases). V was trimmed by 5 bases and J by 5 bases, leaving 17 bases between them. The CDR3 has 15 amino acids. Looked up from germline, CDR1 is SGHVS and CDR2 is FQNEAQ. The CDR3: CASSKTWGEKDTQYF. CDR3 in DNA: TGTGCCAGCAGCAAAACATGGGGGGAGAAAGATACGCAGTATTTT.

This CDR3 reads CASSVRDSSYEQYF. DNA of the CDR3: TGTGCCAGCAGTGTACGGGACAGCTCCTACGAGCAGTACTTC. J is TRBJ2-7 and V is TRBV12-3 or TRBV12-4; TRBD1 matches at 7 bases. V lost 5 bases, J lost 0 bases, and 4 bases stayed unmatched. The CDR3 runs to 14 residues.

This rearrangement joins TRBV5-1 to TRBJ2-1; 9 bases map to TRBD1. Per germline, CDR1 SGHRS and CDR2 YFSETQ. J was trimmed by 5 bases and V by 3 bases; bases with no gene match: 12. CDR3 length: 17 residues. In DNA, the CDR3 is TGCGCCAGCAGCTCCTCCGCGGGGGACAGGGCAAACAATGAGCAGTTCTTC. Encoded protein: CASSSSAGDRANNEQFF.

This clonotype was seen only a few times. DNA of the CDR3: TGCAGTGCTAGAGGAGTTGGGCTCTATGGCTACACCTTC. It translates to CSARGVGLYGYTF. The gene calls are TRBV20-1 and TRBJ1-2; D is unclear. V gave up 1 base and J gave up 4 bases, with 10 bases separating them. CDR1 DFQATT and CDR2 SNEGSKA come from the germline V gene (reference sequence). This CDR3 is 13 amino acids long.

This rearrangement joins TRBV20-1 to TRBJ2-7; D uncertain. The CDR3 consists of 13 residues. V gave up 6 bases and J gave up 2 bases, with 14 bases separating them. Looked up from germline, CDR1 is DFQATT and CDR2 is SNEGSKA (reference sequence). The CDR3 protein is CSAPDDSAYEQYF. CDR3 nucleotides: TGCAGTGCGCCGGATGACTCCGCCTACGAGCAGTACTTC.

V and J are TRBV6-6 and TRBJ1-2; D remains unclear. Germline V lookup: CDR1 MNHNY, CDR2 SVGAGI (reference sequence). V lost 7 bases and J 7 bases, leaving 16 bases between the germline ends. The length of the CDR3 is 13 residues. This CDR3 is CASIPSEGSGYTF. CDR3 coding DNA: TGTGCCAGCATCCCAAGTGAGGGAAGTGGCTACACCTTC.

This clonotype was observed a handful of times. The J gene is TRBJ2-7, the V gene TRBV4-3, with 7 bases aligning to TRBD2. Germline trimming cut 0 bases from V and 3 bases from J; bases unmatched to any gene: 11. The CDR3 is 17 amino acids. From germline, CDR1 is LGHNA and CDR2 YSLEER. CDR3 nucleotide sequence: TGCGCCAGCAGCCAAGAGAGGGAGGGGCCTGGGGACTACGAGCAGTACTTC. This translates into CASSQEREGPGDYEQYF.

This clonotype was observed a handful of times. J is TRBJ1-4 and V is TRBV6-5, with D perhaps TRBD1 (5 bases). The V and J ends lost 7 bases and 4 bases respectively, with 16 bases between them. This CDR3 comprises 15 residues. Germline V gene data show CDR1 as MNHEY and CDR2 as SVGAGI. The CDR3 protein is CASTSGRAFNEKLFF. As DNA, the CDR3 is TGTGCCAGCACCTCGGGACGGGCCTTTAATGAAAAACTGTTTTTT.

This rearrangement joins TRBV20-1 to TRBJ1-5, with no clear D. The CDR3 runs 15 residues. The V end lost 0 bases, the J end lost 2 bases, and 11 bases lay between the germline ends. CDR1 DFQATT and CDR2 SNEGSKA come from the germline V gene (reference sequence). CDR3 coding DNA: TGCAGTGCTAGAGATATATTTGCGGGCAATCAGCCCCAGCATTTT. Its translation: CSARDIFAGNQPQHF.

The gene calls are TRBV15 and TRBJ2-3, with D perhaps matching TRBD2 (6 bases). V was trimmed by 5 bases and J by 0 bases, leaving 15 bases between them. The CDR3 sequence is 16 residues long. Germline CDR1 and CDR2: LNHNV and YYDKDF (reference sequence). In DNA, the CDR3 is TGTGCCACCAGCCTAGGGGACTTATCTAGCACAGATACGCAGTATTTT. Encoded protein: CATSLGDLSSTDTQYF.

This clonotype has more than one count but fewer than ten. The CDR3 DNA reads TGTGCCAGCAGCCCCTGGGACATCACCTACGAGCAGTACTTC. This translates into CASSPWDITYEQYF. The chain recombines TRBV3-1 with TRBJ2-7, with D possibly matching TRBD1 (6 bases). With 4 bases removed from V and 2 bases from J, the gap between germline ends came to 12 bases. This CDR3 has 14 amino acids. Germline V gene lookup returns CDR1 LGHDT and CDR2 YNNKEL (reference sequence).

As to this clonotype: This may stem from a read error, because a much larger clone lies one nucleotide away. The genes are TRBV10-3 and TRBJ2-7; D gene unclear. CDR3 length: 15 residues. The V end lost 2 bases, the J end lost 3 bases, and 14 bases lay between the germline ends. Germline CDR1 ENHRY, CDR2 SYGVKD. CDR3 sequence reads: CAISEPTRSIYEQYF. Here the CDR3 DNA reads TGTGCCATCAGTGAGCCCACCAGGTCCATCTACGAGCAGTACTTC.

V gene TRBV7-2 combines with J gene TRBJ1-1; D perhaps matches TRBD1 (5 bases). Deletions cut 2 bases from V and 4 bases from J, with 14 bases between. The CDR3 runs to 15 residues. Germline loops: CDR1 SGHTA, CDR2 FQGNSA. Here the CDR3 reads CASSLIMRGGTEAFF. The CDR3 region has the DNA TGTGCCAGCAGCTTAATTATGAGGGGAGGCACTGAAGCTTTCTTT. The whole variable domain, remainder taken from reference TRBV7-2 and TRBJ1-1, is GAGVSQSPSNKVTEKGKDVELRCDPISGHTALYWYRQSLGQGLEFLIYFQGNSAPDKSGLPSDRFSAERTGGSVSTLTIQRTQQEDSAVYLCASSLIMRGGTEAFFGQGTRLTVV.

The rearrangement uses TRBV20-1 and TRBJ2-4, with D perhaps matching TRBD1 (5 bases). V was clipped by 6 bases and J by 3 bases, with 18 bases between them. The length of the CDR3 is 15 residues. CDR1 and CDR2 from the germline V gene are DFQATT and SNEGSKA (reference sequence). The CDR3 spells CSAPRYDTGKNIQYF. CDR3 DNA: TGCAGTGCACCACGGTACGACACAGGCAAAAACATTCAGTACTTC.

This clonotype came up a few times. V is TRBV20-1 and J is TRBJ2-7, with D possibly matching TRBD2 (6 bases). The CDR3 loop spans 14 amino acids. With 5 bases removed from V and 4 bases from J, the gap between germline ends came to 18 bases. The germline V gene encodes CDR1 DFQATT and CDR2 SNEGSKA (reference sequence). CDR3 sequence: CSALAGTASYEQYF. Written as DNA, the CDR3 is TGCAGTGCTTTAGCCGGGACTGCCTCGTACGAGCAGTACTTC.

This chain connects TRBV12-3 or TRBV12-4 to TRBJ2-1, with D hard to call. The CDR3 spans 14 residues. V shed 6 bases and J shed 3 bases, with 12 bases lying between them. The chain's CDR3 is CASRLSRNYNEQFF. CDR3 sequence (DNA): TGTGCCAGCAGACTCTCTAGGAACTACAATGAGCAGTTCTTC.

The genes are TRBV6-1 and TRBJ2-7; possible D gene TRBD2, 5 bases. This CDR3 has 13 amino acids. V lost 1 base, J lost 5 bases, and 9 bases lay in between. CDR1 and CDR2 (germline): MNHNS, SASEGT. The CDR3 nucleotides read TGTGCCAGCAGTGAAGGGAGGTTTCACGAGCAGTACTTC. This encodes CASSEGRFHEQYF.